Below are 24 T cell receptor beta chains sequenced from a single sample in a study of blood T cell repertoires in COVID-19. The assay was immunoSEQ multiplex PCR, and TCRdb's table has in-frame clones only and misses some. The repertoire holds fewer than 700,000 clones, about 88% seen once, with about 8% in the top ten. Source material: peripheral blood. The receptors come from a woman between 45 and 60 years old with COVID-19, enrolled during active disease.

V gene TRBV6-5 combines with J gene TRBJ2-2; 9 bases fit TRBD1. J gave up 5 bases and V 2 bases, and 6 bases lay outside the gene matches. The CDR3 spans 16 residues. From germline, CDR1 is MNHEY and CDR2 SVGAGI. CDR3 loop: CASSYLGQGGTGELFF. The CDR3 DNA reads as TGTGCCAGCAGTTACCTGGGACAGGGAGGGACCGGGGAGCTGTTTTTT.

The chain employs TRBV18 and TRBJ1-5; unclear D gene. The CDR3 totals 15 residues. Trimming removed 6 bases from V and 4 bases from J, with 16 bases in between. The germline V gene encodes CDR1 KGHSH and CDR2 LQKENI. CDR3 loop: CASSQAGRENQPQHF. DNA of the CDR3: TGTGCCAGCTCCCAGGCTGGGAGGGAGAATCAGCCCCAGCATTTT.

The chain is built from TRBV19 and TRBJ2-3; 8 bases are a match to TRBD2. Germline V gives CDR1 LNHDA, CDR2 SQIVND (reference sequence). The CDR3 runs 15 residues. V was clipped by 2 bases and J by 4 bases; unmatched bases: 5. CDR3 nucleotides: TGTGCCAGTAGTATACGGGGGGGGGTACCAGATACGCAGTATTTT. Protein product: CASSIRGGVPDTQYF.

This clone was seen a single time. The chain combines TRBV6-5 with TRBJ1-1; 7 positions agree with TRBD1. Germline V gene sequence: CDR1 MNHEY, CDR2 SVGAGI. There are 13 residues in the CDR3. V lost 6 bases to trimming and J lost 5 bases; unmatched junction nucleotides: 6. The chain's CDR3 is CASRETGWTEAFF. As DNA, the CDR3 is TGTGCCAGCAGGGAGACAGGGTGGACTGAAGCTTTCTTT.

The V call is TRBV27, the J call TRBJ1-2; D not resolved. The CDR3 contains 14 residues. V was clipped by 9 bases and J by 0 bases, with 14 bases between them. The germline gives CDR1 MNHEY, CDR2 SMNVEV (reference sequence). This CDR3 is CARPGLPSNYGYTF. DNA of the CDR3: TGTGCCAGACCAGGCCTACCATCTAACTATGGCTACACCTTC.

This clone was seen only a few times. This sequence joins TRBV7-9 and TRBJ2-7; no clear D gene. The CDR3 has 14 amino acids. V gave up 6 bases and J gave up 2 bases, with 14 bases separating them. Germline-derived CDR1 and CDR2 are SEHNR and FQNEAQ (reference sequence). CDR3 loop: CASSPTLVPYEQYF. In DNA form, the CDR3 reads TGTGCCAGCAGTCCGACACTGGTCCCCTACGAGCAGTACTTC.

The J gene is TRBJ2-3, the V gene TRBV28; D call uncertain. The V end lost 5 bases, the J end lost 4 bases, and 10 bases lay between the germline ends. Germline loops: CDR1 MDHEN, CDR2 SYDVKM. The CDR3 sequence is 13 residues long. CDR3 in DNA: TGTGCCAGCAGTCAATCAGGCCCAGATACGCAGTATTTT. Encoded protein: CASSQSGPDTQYF.

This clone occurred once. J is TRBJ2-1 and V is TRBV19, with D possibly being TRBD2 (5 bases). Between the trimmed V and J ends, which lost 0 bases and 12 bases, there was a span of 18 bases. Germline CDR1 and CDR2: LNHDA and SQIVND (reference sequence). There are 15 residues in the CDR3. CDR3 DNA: TGTGCCAGTAGTATAGATCCGTCACTGGCTGGAGGGCAGTTCTTC. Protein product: CASSIDPSLAGGQFF.

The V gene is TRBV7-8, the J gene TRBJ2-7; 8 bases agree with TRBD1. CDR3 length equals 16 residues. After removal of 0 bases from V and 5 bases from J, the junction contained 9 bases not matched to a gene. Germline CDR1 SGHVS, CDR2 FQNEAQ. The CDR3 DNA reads TGTGCCAGCAGCTTAGCCCGGCCAGGGGGCATCCACGAGCAGTACTTC. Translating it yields CASSLARPGGIHEQYF.

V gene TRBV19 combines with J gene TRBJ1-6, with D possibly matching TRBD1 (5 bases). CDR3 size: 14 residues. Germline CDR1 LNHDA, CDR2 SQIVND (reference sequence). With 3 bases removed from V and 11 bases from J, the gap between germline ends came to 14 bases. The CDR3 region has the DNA TGTGCCAGTAGTATTCAGCAGGGCACTACACCCCTCCACTTT. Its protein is CASSIQQGTTPLHF. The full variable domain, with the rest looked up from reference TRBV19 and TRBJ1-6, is DGGITQSPKYLFRKEGQNVTLSCEQNLNHDAMYWYRQDPGQGLRLIYYSQIVNDFQKGDIAEGYSVSREKKESFPLTVTSAQKNPTAFYLCASSIQQGTTPLHFGNGTRLTVT.

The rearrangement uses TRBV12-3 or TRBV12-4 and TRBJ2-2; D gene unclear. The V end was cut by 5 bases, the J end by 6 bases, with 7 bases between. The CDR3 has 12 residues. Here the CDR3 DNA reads TGTGCCAGCAGTACGACTCCCGGGGAGCTGTTTTTT. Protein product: CASSTTPGELFF.

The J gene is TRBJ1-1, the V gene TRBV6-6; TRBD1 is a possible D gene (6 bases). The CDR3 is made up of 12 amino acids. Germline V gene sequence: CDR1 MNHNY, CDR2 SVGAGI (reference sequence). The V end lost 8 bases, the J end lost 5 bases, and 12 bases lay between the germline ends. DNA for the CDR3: TGTGCCAGCGGCAAACAGGGAACTGAAGCTTTCTTT. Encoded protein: CASGKQGTEAFF.

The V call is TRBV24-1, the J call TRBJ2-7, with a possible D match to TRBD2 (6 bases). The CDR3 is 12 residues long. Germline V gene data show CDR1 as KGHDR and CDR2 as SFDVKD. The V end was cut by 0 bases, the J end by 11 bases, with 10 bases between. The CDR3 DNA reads TGTGCCACCAGTGATTTGGGGGGGAGGAAGTACTTC. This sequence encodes CATSDLGGRKYF.

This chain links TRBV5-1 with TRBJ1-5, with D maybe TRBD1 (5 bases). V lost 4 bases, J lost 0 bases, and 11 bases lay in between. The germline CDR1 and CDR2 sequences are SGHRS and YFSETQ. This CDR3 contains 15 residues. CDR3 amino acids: CASSLGVNSNQPQHF. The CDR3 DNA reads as TGCGCCAGCAGCCTAGGGGTAAATAGCAATCAGCCCCAGCATTTT.

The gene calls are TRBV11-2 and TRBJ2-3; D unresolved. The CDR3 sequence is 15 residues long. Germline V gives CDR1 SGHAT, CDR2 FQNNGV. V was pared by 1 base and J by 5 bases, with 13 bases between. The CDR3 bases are TGTGCCAGCAGCTTAGCCGGGTCGAGTAAAGATACGCAGTATTTT. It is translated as CASSLAGSSKDTQYF.

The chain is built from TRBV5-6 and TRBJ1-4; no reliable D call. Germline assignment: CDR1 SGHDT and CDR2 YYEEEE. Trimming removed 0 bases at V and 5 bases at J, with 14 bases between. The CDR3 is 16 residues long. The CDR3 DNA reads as TGTGCCAGCAGCTTGGCCGCGCGGAGATCAAATGAAAAACTGTTTTTT. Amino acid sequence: CASSLAARRSNEKLFF.

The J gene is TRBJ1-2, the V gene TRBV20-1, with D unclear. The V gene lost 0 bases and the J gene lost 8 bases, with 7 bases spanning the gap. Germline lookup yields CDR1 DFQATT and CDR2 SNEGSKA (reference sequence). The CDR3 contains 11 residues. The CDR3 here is CSARDSLGYTF. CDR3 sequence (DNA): TGCAGTGCTAGAGATTCCCTCGGCTACACCTTC.

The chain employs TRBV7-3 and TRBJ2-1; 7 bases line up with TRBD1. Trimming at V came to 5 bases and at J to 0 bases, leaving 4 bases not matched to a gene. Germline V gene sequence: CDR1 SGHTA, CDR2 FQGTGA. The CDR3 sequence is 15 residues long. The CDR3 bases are TGTGCCAGCAGCCCAGGGGGTTTCTCCTACAATGAGCAGTTCTTC. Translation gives CASSPGGFSYNEQFF.

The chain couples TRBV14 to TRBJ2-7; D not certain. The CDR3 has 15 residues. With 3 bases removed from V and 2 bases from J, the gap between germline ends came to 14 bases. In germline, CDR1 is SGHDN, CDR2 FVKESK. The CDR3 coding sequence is TGTGCCAGCAGCCAGGGCCCCGTAGGAACCTACGAGCAGTACTTC. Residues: CASSQGPVGTYEQYF.

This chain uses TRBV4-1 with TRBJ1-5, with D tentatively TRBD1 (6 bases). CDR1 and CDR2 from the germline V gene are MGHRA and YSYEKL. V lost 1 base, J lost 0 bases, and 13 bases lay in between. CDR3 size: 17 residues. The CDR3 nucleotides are TGCGCCAGCAGCCAAGGCGGGGGCCTACCTAGCAATCAGCCCCAGCATTTT. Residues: CASSQGGGLPSNQPQHF.

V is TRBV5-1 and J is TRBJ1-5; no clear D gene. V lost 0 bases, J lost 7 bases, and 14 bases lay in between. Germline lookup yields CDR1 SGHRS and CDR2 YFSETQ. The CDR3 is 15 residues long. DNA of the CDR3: TGCGCCAGCAGCTTGGGGCCCTCCGGAGGGCAGCCCCAGCATTTT. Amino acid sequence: CASSLGPSGGQPQHF. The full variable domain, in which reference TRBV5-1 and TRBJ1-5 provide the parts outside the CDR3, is KAGVTQTPRYLIKTRGQQVTLSCSPISGHRSVSWYQQTPGQGLQFLFEYFSETQRNKGNFPGRFSGRQFSNSRSEMNVSTLELGDSALYLCASSLGPSGGQPQHFGDGTRLSIL.

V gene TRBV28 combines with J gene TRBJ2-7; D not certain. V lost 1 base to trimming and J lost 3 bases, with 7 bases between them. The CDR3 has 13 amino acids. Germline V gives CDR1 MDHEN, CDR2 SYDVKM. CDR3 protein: CASSLSSSYEQYF. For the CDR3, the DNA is TGTGCCAGCAGTTTATCTTCCAGCTACGAGCAGTACTTC.

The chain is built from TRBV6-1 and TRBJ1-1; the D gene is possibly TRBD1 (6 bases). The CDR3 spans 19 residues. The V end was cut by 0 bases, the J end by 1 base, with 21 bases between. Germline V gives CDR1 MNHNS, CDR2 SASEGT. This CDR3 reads CASSEAQDRWGQANTEAFF. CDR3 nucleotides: TGTGCCAGCAGTGAAGCGCAGGATAGATGGGGGCAAGCGAACACTGAAGCTTTCTTT.

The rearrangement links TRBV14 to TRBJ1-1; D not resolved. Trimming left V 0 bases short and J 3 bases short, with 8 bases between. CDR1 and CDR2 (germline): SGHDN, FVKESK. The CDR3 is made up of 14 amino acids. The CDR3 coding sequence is TGTGCCAGCAGCCAAGAATGGGAGGACACTGAAGCTTTCTTT. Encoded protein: CASSQEWEDTEAFF.